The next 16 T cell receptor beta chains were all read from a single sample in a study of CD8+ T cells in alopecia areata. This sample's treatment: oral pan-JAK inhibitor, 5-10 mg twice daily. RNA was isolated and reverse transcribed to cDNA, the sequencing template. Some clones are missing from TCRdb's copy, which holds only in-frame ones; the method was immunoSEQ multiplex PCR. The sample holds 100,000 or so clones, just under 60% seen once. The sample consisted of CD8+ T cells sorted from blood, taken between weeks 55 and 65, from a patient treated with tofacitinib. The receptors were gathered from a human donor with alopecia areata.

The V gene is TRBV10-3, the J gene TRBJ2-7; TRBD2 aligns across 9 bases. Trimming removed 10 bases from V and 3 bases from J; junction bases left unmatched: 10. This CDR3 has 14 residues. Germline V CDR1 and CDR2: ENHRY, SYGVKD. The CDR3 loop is CASMMAGGYYEQYF. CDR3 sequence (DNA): TGTGCCAGTATGATGGCGGGGGGGTACTACGAGCAGTACTTC.

CDR3 sequence (DNA): TGTGCCAGCAGCCATCGGCAGATGAACACTGAAGCTTTCTTT. Protein: CASSHRQMNTEAFF. The rearrangement joins TRBV14 to TRBJ1-1; no firm D call. The CDR3 has 14 residues. Germline CDR1 SGHDN, CDR2 FVKESK. The germline V and J ends were trimmed by 3 bases and 0 bases, with 8 bases remaining between them.

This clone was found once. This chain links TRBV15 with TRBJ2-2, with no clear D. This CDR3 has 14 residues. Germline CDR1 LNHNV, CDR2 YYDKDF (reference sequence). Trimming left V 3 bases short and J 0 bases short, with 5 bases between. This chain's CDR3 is CATSSQTNTGELFF. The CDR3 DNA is TGTGCCACCAGCAGCCAGACGAACACCGGGGAGCTGTTTTTT.

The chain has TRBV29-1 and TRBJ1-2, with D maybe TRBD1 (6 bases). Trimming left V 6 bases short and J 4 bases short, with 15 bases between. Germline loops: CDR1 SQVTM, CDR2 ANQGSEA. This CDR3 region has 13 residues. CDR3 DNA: TGCAGCGTCGGGGGAGGGGGACCCTATGGCTACACCTTC. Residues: CSVGGGGPYGYTF.

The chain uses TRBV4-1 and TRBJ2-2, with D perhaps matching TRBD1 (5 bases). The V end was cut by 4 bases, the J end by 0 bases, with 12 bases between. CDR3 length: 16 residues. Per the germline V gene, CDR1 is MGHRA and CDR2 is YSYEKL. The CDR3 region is CASSPWGGTNTGELFF. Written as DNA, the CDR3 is TGCGCCAGCAGCCCCTGGGGCGGAACGAACACCGGGGAGCTGTTTTTT.

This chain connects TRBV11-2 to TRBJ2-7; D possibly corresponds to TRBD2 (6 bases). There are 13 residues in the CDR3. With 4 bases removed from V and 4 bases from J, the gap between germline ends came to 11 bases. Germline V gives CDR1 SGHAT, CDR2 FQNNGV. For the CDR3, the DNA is TGTGCCAGCAGCTGGGGCGGAGGGTACGAGCAGTACTTC. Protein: CASSWGGGYEQYF.

CDR3 region: CAIREAGGTVPEAFF. DNA of the CDR3: TGTGCCATCAGGGAGGCCGGGGGGACTGTACCTGAAGCTTTCTTT. V usage is TRBV10-3 and J usage is TRBJ1-1, with a possible D match to TRBD1 (5 bases). The germline gives CDR1 ENHRY, CDR2 SYGVKD. The CDR3 has 15 amino acids. V lost 6 bases and J 6 bases, leaving 20 bases between the germline ends.

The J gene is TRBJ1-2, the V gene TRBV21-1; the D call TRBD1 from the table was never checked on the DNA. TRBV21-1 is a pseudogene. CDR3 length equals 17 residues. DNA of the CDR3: TGTGCCAGCAGCAAAGAGCCGGGACAGGGGGCGAACTATGGCTACACCTTC. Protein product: CASSKEPGQGANYGYTF.

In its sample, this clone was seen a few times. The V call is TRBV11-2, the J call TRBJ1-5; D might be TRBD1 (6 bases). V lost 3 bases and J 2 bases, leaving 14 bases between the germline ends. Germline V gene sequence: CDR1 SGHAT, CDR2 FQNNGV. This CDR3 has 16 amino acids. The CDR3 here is CASSFGRGYGNQPQHF. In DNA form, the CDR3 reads TGTGCCAGCAGCTTTGGCAGGGGATATGGCAATCAGCCCCAGCATTTT.

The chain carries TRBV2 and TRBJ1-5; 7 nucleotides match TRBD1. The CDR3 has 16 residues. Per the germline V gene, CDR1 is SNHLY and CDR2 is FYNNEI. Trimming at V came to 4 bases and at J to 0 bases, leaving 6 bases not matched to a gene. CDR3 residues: CASSVGQSDSNQPQHF. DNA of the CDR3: TGTGCCAGCAGTGTGGGACAGTCAGATAGCAATCAGCCCCAGCATTTT.

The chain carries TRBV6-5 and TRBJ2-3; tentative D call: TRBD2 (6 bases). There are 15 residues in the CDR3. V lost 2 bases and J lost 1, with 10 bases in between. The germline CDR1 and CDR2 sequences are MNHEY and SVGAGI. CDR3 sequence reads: CASSYMGGGTDTQYF. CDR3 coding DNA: TGTGCCAGCAGTTACATGGGGGGAGGCACAGATACGCAGTATTTT.

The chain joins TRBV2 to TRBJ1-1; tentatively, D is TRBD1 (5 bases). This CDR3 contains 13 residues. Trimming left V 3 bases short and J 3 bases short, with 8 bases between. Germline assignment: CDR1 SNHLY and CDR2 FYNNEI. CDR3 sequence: CASSDGGYTEAFF. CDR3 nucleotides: TGTGCCAGCAGTGATGGGGGGTACACTGAAGCTTTCTTT.

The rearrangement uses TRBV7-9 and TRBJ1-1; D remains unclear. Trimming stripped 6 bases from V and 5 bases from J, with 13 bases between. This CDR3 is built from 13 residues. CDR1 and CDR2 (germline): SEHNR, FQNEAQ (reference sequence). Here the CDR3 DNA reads TGTGCCAGCAGTTCGAAATTGGGGACTGAAGCTTTCTTT. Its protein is CASSSKLGTEAFF.

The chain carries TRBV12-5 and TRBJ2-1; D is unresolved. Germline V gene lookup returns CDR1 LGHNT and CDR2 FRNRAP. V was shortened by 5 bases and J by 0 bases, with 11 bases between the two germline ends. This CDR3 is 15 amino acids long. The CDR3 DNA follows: TGTGCTAGTGGTCCACGCGTGAGCTCCTACAATGAGCAGTTCTTC. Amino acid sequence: CASGPRVSSYNEQFF.

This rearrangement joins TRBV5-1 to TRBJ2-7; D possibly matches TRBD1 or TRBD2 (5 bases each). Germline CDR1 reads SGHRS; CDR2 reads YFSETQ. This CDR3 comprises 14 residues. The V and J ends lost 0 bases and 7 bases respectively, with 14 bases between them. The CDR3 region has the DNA TGCGCCAGCAGCTTGGCTCAGGGACGATTAGAGCAGTACTTC. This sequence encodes CASSLAQGRLEQYF.

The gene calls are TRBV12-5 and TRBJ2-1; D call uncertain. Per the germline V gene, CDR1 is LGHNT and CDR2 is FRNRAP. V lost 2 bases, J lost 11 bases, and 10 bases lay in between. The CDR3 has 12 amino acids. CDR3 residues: CASGLNKPKQFF. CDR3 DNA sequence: TGTGCTAGTGGTTTGAACAAACCCAAGCAGTTCTTC.